This T cell receptor beta chain appears in the sequencing data of a study of PD-1 blockade in classical Hodgkin lymphoma. The protocol was immunoSEQ multiplex PCR, while the TCRdb copy is restricted to in-frame clones and leaves out a portion. The sample lists around 34,000 clones; more than 65% were seen once. Germline V lookup: CDR1 KGHSH, CDR2 LQKENI. V was shortened by 0 bases and J by 3 bases, with 5 bases between the two germline ends. CDR3 length: 13 amino acids. Broader study findings: No one has yet defined what causes the repertoire differences, which may be disease activity or prior therapy. Patients were excluded if nivolumab began under 1 year after ASCT (the autologous transplant). With CD4+ cells, TCR diversity rose significantly by C4D1, but not with CD8+ cells. Newly diagnosed patients reportedly had lower baseline TCR diversity than healthy donors.

A remark on this clone: Its antigen is not identified.

Brentuximab vedotin exposure varied, and every patient relapsed after autologous stem cell transplantation. The sequences come from peripheral blood mononuclear cells (PBMCs), collected before the second cycle of nivolumab. The receptor comes from a human donor with classical Hodgkin lymphoma. The chain combines TRBV18 with TRBJ2-5; D is ambiguous. The CDR3 sequence: CASSPPNEETQYF. The CDR3 bases are TGTGCCAGCTCACCACCCAACGAAGAGACCCAGTACTTC.